This T cell receptor (beta chain) originates from a study of shared clonotypes between healthy human individuals. Study-level findings and limits: Among several donors, approximately 5% of naive CD4 clonotypes were found in common. Generation probabilities were higher for clonotypes shared across all four sorted-subset donors than for unshared ones. Naive subsets tended to show greater estimated richness than memory subsets.

CD8 cells regarded as naive lacked CD45RO, were positively chosen for CCR7, and omitted terminally differentiated effector memory CD45RA+ cells. Assay: immunoSEQ multiplex PCR; the TCRdb copy retains only in-frame clones and omits some. There are hundreds of thousands of clones in the sample; around 96% occur only once, and about 0.11% lies in the top ten. Remarks on this clone: Its antigen is undetermined.

The CDR3 covers 15 residues. Germline CDR1 and CDR2: SGHNT and YYREEE (reference sequence). The trim removed 4 bases at V and 5 bases at J, leaving 11 bases unmatched. The chain employs TRBV5-4 and TRBJ2-7; 8 nucleotides line up with TRBD1. Material for sequencing was naive CD8+ T cells sorted from blood. The sequence derives from a woman in her thirties in good health. CDR3 DNA: TGTGCCAGCAGCGCCCGGACAGGGTGGTCTCACGAGCAGTACTTC. It yields the protein CASSARTGWSHEQYF.